This TCR beta chain was identified in a study of T cell changes during pregnancy in multiple sclerosis. The CDR3 has 16 amino acids. Per germline, CDR1 MNHNS and CDR2 SASEGT. V was trimmed by 1 base and J by 6 bases, leaving 17 bases between them. Sequencing was performed with immunoSEQ multiplex PCR; in TCRdb, only in-frame clones are kept and a portion is missing. The repertoire holds approximately 40,000 clones, with about 96% as singletons. The material was peripheral blood, obtained in the second trimester of pregnancy. The rearrangement links TRBV6-1 to TRBJ2-3; maybe TRBD2 (6 bases). The source of this sequence is a female donor with multiple sclerosis, enrolled in a pregnancy study. The CDR3 bases are TGTGCCAGCAGTGAAGGACCTCGGGGGTTCTACGATACGCAGTATTTT. It encodes CASSEGPRGFYDTQYF.